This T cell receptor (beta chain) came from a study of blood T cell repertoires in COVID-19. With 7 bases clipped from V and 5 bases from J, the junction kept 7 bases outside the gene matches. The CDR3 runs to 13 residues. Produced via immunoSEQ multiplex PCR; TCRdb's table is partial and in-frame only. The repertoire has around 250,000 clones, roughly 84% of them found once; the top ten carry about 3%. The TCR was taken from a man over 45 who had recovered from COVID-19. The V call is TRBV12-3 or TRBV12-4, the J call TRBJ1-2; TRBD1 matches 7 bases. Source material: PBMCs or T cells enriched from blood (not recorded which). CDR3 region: CASTPRDSYGYTF. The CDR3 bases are TGTGCCAGCACCCCCCGGGACAGTTATGGCTACACCTTC.